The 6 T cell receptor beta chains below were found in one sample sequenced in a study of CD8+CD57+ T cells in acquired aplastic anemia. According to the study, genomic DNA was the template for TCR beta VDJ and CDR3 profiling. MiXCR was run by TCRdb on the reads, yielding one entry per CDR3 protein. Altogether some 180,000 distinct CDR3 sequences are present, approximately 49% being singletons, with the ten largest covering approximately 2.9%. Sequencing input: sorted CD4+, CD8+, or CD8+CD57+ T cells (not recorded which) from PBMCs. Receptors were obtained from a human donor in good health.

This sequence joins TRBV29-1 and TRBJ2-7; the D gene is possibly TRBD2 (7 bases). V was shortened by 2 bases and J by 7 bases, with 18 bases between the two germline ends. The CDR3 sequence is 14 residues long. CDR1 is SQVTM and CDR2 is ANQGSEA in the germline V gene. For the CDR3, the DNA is TGCAGCGTTGAACGGGGGGCTGGCACTGGAGAGCAGTACTTC. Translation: CSVERGAGTGEQYF.

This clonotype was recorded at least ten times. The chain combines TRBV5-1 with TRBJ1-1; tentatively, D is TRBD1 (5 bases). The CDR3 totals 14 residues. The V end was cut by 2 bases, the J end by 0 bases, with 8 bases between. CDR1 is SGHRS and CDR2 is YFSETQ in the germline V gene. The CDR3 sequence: CASSFGTMNTEAFF. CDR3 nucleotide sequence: TGCGCCAGCAGCTTCGGGACTATGAACACTGAAGCTTTCTTT.

The CDR3, as DNA: TGCAGTGCTAGGAGGGGAGAGACCCAGTACTTC. Amino acid sequence: CSARRGETQYF. The V call is TRBV20-1, the J call TRBJ2-5; D is tentatively TRBD1 or TRBD2 (5 bases each). V lost 3 bases and J 4 bases, leaving 6 bases between the germline ends. In germline, CDR1 is DFQATT, CDR2 SNEGSKA (reference sequence). The CDR3 is 11 amino acids.

The CDR3 reads CASSQADDSLIGAFF. The CDR3 region has the DNA TGTGCCAGCAGCCAAGCGGACGACAGTCTAATTGGGGCTTTCTTT. The V call is TRBV4-2, the J call TRBJ1-1, with a possible D match to TRBD1 (5 bases). From germline, CDR1 is LGHNA and CDR2 YNFKEQ. The CDR3 consists of 15 residues. V lost 1 base to trimming and J lost 11 bases, with 20 bases between them.

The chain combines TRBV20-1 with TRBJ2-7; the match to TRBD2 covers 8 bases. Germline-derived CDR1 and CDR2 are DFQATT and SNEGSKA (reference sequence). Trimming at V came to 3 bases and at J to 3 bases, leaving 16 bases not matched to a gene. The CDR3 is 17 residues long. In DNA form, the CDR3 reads TGCAGTGCTAGCCAGTGGTGGGGGCCCGCGGGGGGCTACGAGCAGTACTTC. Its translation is CSASQWWGPAGGYEQYF.

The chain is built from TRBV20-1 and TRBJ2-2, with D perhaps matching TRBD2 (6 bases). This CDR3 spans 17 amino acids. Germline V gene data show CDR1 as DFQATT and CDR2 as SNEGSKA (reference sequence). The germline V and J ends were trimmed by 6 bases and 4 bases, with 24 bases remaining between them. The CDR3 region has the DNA TGCAGTGCCGTACAACTCTCCGGGACTCATTCCACCGGGGAGCTGTTTTTT. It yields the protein CSAVQLSGTHSTGELFF.